The entry that follows covers one TCR beta chain sequence. Its antigen is unidentified. V lost 1 base and J lost 16; bases outside the gene matches: 11. Germline CDR1 SGHRS, CDR2 YFSETQ. This CDR3 contains 15 residues. The PCR had 60 Vbeta and 13 Jbeta primers. Original processing methods: Later, about 80 million unique TCR beta chains were counted in an analysis, and approximately 10 million of them were shared. Sequencing used immunoSEQ multiplex PCR; TCRdb keeps in-frame clones, though not all of them. The V and J calls and clone size come from that table; D and trimming were worked out from the DNA. The sample gives about 170,000 clones, roughly 80% of which show up once; under 3% is in the top ten. This sample was taken from a study of cytomegalovirus exposure and HLA in healthy donors. Study conclusions and caveats: Later on, an analysis found that several of the most significant clusters appeared to be linked to common viral pathogens, which included parvovirus B19.

The genes are TRBV5-1 and TRBJ1-6, with 10 nucleotides matching TRBD1. This clonotype was obtained from a male donor in good health and CMV-seronegative. Sequencing input: PBMCs. CDR3 loop: CASSLIPGQGSDLHF. In nucleotides, the CDR3 is TGCGCCAGCAGCTTGATTCCGGGACAGGGGAGTGATCTCCACTTT. The whole variable domain, filled in from reference TRBV5-1 and TRBJ1-6, reads KAGVTQTPRYLIKTRGQQVTLSCSPISGHRSVSWYQQTPGQGLQFLFEYFSETQRNKGNFPGRFSGRQFSNSRSEMNVSTLELGDSALYLCASSLIPGQGSDLHFGNGTRLTVT.